These 20 T cell receptor beta chains were all obtained from the same sample, sequenced in a study of T-cell reconstitution after alpha-beta-depleted transplantation in children. Using unique molecular identifiers, the investigators prepared the TCRbeta library. MiXCR, applied by TCRdb to the PCR reads, yields one record per CDR3 protein. The sample shows some 550,000 distinct CDR3 sequences, 15% to 20% of them seen only once. Sequenced here: PBMCs from the stem cell graft donor, sampled from the stem cell graft. These TCRs come from a human donor who donated a stem cell graft to a child with acute lymphoblastic leukemia.

This sequence joins TRBV12-3 or TRBV12-4 and TRBJ2-5, with D perhaps matching TRBD1 or TRBD2 (6 bases each). CDR3 size: 13 residues. Deletions cut 7 bases from V and 0 bases from J, with 9 bases between. CDR3 amino acids: CASTGANQETQYF. CDR3 nucleotide sequence: TGTGCCAGCACGGGGGCCAACCAAGAGACCCAGTACTTC.

The rearrangement joins TRBV11-3 to TRBJ2-1, with D possibly being TRBD2 (5 bases). Between the trimmed V and J ends, which lost 5 bases and 1 base, there was a span of 12 bases. The CDR3 runs 15 residues. Per the germline V gene, CDR1 is SGHNT and CDR2 is YENEEA. The CDR3 sequence: CASSLAPQSYNEQFF. DNA of the CDR3: TGTGCCAGCAGCCTAGCCCCGCAATCCTACAATGAGCAGTTCTTC.

This clonotype was observed a handful of times. The V and J genes are TRBV7-9 and TRBJ2-5; maybe TRBD1 (6 bases). V lost 4 bases to trimming and J lost 7 bases, with 19 bases between them. The CDR3 is 15 amino acids. Germline CDR1 SEHNR, CDR2 FQNEAQ (reference sequence). This CDR3 reads CASSSSRSQGGTQYF. The CDR3 nucleotides are TGTGCCAGCAGCTCCTCCAGGTCCCAAGGGGGGACCCAGTACTTC.

This clonotype was seen many times. The chain carries TRBV6-1 and TRBJ2-1; D unresolved. Germline values: CDR1 MNHNS, CDR2 SASEGT. V was trimmed by 1 base and J by 4 bases, leaving 5 bases between them. This CDR3 comprises 13 residues. The CDR3 region has the DNA TGTGCCAGCAGTGAAGAGTTGTACAATGAGCAGTTCTTC. Its protein product is CASSEELYNEQFF.

This chain connects TRBV6-5 to TRBJ2-7; D is possibly TRBD1 or TRBD2 (5 bases each). The V gene lost 0 bases and the J gene lost 7 bases, with 7 bases spanning the gap. Germline V gene data show CDR1 as MNHEY and CDR2 as SVGAGI. CDR3 size: 12 residues. CDR3 loop: CASSYSGEEQYF. The DNA for the CDR3 is TGTGCCAGCAGTTACTCGGGGGAAGAGCAGTACTTC.

The chain has TRBV18 and TRBJ1-5, with a possible D match to TRBD1 (6 bases). The germline gives CDR1 KGHSH, CDR2 LQKENI. The CDR3 runs 13 residues. V was trimmed by 6 bases and J by 6 bases, leaving 12 bases between them. The DNA of the CDR3 is TGTGCCAGCTCGCGACAGGAGGCTCAGCCCCAGCATTTT. Protein product: CASSRQEAQPQHF.

The chain is built from TRBV12-3 or TRBV12-4 and TRBJ1-5, with a possible D match to TRBD1 (5 bases). Deletions cut 5 bases from V and 6 bases from J, with 11 bases between. This CDR3 region has 13 residues. The CDR3 is CASSGGGGQPQHF. As DNA, the CDR3 is TGTGCCAGCAGTGGGGGGGGAGGTCAGCCCCAGCATTTT.

This clonotype has a handful of counts. The V call is TRBV27, the J call TRBJ2-5, with 9 bases matching TRBD2. J was trimmed by 5 bases and V by 2 bases; bases with no gene match: 3. CDR3 length: 14 amino acids. CDR1 is MNHEY and CDR2 is SMNVEV in the germline V gene (reference sequence). The CDR3 sequence is CASSLRAGGETQYF. The CDR3 nucleotides are TGTGCCAGCAGTTTAAGGGCGGGAGGGGAGACCCAGTACTTC.

In DNA form, the CDR3 reads TGTGCCAGCAGCTACTCACCCCGGGGGACAGGGGTGCATGGCTACACCTTC. Translating it yields CASSYSPRGTGVHGYTF. This rearrangement joins TRBV5-5 to TRBJ1-2; 10 bases align to TRBD1. CDR1 is SGHKS, CDR2 YYEKEE, per germline (reference sequence). The V segment lost 3 bases and the J segment 6 bases; nucleotides outside the gene matches: 14. The CDR3 extends over 17 amino acids.

The J gene is TRBJ2-2, the V gene TRBV18, with TRBD2 as a possible D gene (5 bases). CDR1 and CDR2 (germline): KGHSH, LQKENI. The V and J ends lost 6 bases and 6 bases respectively, with 17 bases between them. This CDR3 contains 15 residues. For the CDR3, the DNA is TGTGCCAGCTCGCCCATAATGAGGGCGTCCGGGGAGCTGTTTTTT. It yields the protein CASSPIMRASGELFF.

This clonotype was counted only a few times. J is TRBJ2-7 and V is TRBV5-1, with a possible D match to TRBD2 (7 bases). The germline gives CDR1 SGHRS, CDR2 YFSETQ. CDR3 size: 14 residues. V shed 6 bases and J shed 0 bases, with 13 bases lying between them. CDR3 region: CASNRGGSSYEQYF. The CDR3 coding sequence is TGCGCCAGCAATCGCGGGGGCAGCTCCTACGAGCAGTACTTC.

The chain joins TRBV6-2 or TRBV6-3 to TRBJ1-1; unclear D gene. The ends were cut back, 4 bases at V and 5 bases at J, with 17 bases in the middle. Germline CDR1 reads MNHEY; CDR2 reads SVGEGT. The CDR3 has 15 residues. For the CDR3, the DNA is TGTGCCAGCAGTTCATTTCCGCAGATATGGACTGAAGCTTTCTTT. Its protein product is CASSSFPQIWTEAFF.

This clonotype was seen a handful of times. The chain combines TRBV10-3 with TRBJ1-3, with D hard to call. Germline V gene data show CDR1 as ENHRY and CDR2 as SYGVKD. The V end was cut by 0 bases, the J end by 7 bases, with 4 bases between. The CDR3 consists of 12 residues. CDR3 DNA: TGTGCCATCAGTGAGTCGAGGAACACCATATATTTT. Its protein is CAISESRNTIYF.

The rearrangement joins TRBV27 to TRBJ2-3; 10 bases are a match to TRBD2. The CDR3 length is 15 residues. J gave up 2 bases and V 6 bases, and 5 bases lay outside the gene matches. Germline-derived CDR1 and CDR2 are MNHEY and SMNVEV (reference sequence). The DNA for the CDR3 is TGTGCCAGCAGCGGACTAGCGGAAAACACAGATACGCAGTATTTT. This gives the protein CASSGLAENTDTQYF.

This clonotype was seen a single time. This sequence joins TRBV19 and TRBJ1-1, with D perhaps TRBD1 (6 bases). Trimming removed 3 bases at V and 5 bases at J, with 13 bases between. Per germline, CDR1 LNHDA and CDR2 SQIVND (reference sequence). The CDR3 loop spans 14 amino acids. The CDR3 protein is CASSMGAGWTEAFF. CDR3 in DNA: TGTGCCAGTAGTATGGGGGCTGGTTGGACTGAAGCTTTCTTT.

The genes are TRBV5-1 and TRBJ1-1; D not resolved. Germline CDR1 SGHRS, CDR2 YFSETQ. Trimming left V 0 bases short and J 0 bases short, with 9 bases between. The CDR3 extends over 15 amino acids. CDR3 amino acids: CASSLGEYMNTEAFF. The CDR3 DNA sequence: TGCGCCAGCAGCTTGGGGGAATACATGAACACTGAAGCTTTCTTT.

This clonotype showed up just a few times. V is TRBV10-2 and J is TRBJ1-5; D gene unclear. The CDR3 has 13 amino acids. Germline V gene lookup returns CDR1 WSHSY and CDR2 SAAADI. Between the trimmed V and J ends, which lost 0 bases and 4 bases, there was a span of 4 bases. CDR3 coding DNA: TGCGCCAGCAGTGAGTCCTTAAATCAGCCCCAGCATTTT. Its translation: CASSESLNQPQHF.

V and J are TRBV5-5 and TRBJ1-5, with a possible D match to TRBD1 (6 bases). The ends were cut back, 7 bases at V and 4 bases at J, with 15 bases in the middle. Germline assignment: CDR1 SGHKS and CDR2 YYEKEE (reference sequence). The CDR3 consists of 14 residues. The CDR3 sequence is CASAWEGGNQPQHF. CDR3 DNA sequence: TGTGCCAGCGCGTGGGAGGGGGGGAATCAGCCCCAGCATTTT.

This clonotype has just a few counts. This chain connects TRBV18 to TRBJ2-1; 9 bases align to TRBD2. The CDR3 runs 16 residues. Germline V gene lookup returns CDR1 KGHSH and CDR2 LQKENI. J gave up 3 bases and V 6 bases, and 9 bases lay outside the gene matches. This chain's CDR3 is CASSYTAAGGYNEQFF. Here the CDR3 DNA reads TGTGCCAGCTCGTATACCGCAGCGGGAGGCTACAATGAGCAGTTCTTC.

The table lists this clonotype with a few counts. The chain joins TRBV29-1 to TRBJ2-2; D uncertain. Trimming removed 7 bases from V and 4 bases from J, with 16 bases in between. Germline CDR1 reads SQVTM; CDR2 reads ANQGSEA. CDR3 length: 14 amino acids. The CDR3 sequence: CSAPQGPGTGELFF. CDR3 in DNA: TGCAGCGCCCCGCAAGGGCCGGGCACCGGGGAGCTGTTTTTT.